This TCR beta chain was found in a study of T cell responses to AZD1222 COVID-19 vaccine. Overall study findings and caveats: The repertoires were collected only after the peak T cell response.

With regard to this clone: The antigen is unknown.

In germline, CDR1 is SGHRS, CDR2 YFSETQ. The CDR3 has 13 residues. V was pared by 3 bases and J by 8 bases, with 6 bases of the junction left unmatched. Profiling relied on immunoSEQ multiplex PCR, and the TCRdb table lists in-frame clones only, not all of them. This sample has roughly 100,000 clones, with around 90% found just once. Here the sequenced sample was peripheral blood, taken on day 0 of AZD1222 vaccination. The chain has TRBV5-1 and TRBJ1-2; 8 nucleotides match TRBD1. The TCR sequence derives from an adult in good health. CDR3 in amino acids: CASSSQGAEGYTF. Here the CDR3 DNA reads TGCGCCAGCAGCTCCCAGGGGGCGGAGGGCTACACCTTC.